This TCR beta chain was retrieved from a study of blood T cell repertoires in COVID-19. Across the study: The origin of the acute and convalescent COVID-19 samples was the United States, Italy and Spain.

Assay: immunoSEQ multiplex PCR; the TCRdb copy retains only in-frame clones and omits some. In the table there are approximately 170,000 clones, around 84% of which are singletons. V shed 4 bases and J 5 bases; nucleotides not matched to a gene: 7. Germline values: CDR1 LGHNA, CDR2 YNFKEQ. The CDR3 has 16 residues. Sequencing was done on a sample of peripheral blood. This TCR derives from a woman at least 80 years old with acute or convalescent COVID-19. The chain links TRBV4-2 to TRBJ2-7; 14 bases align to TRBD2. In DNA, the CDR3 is TGTGCCAGCAGCCGAGGACTAGCGGGAGGATCCCACGAGCAGTACTTC. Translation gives CASSRGLAGGSHEQYF.